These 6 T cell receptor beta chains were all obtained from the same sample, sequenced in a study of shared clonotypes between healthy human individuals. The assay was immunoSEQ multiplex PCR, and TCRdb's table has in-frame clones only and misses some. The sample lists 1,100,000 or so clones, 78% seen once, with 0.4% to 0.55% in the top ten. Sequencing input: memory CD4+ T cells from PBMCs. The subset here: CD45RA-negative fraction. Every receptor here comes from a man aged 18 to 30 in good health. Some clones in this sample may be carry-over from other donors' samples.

Here the CDR3 DNA reads TGTGCCAGCAGCCCCCGGACAGGGAATCCCACTGAAGCTTTCTTT. As protein: CASSPRTGNPTEAFF. The rearrangement links TRBV7-8 to TRBJ1-1; 8 bases align to TRBD1. This CDR3 region has 15 residues. The trim removed 5 bases at V and 4 bases at J, leaving 9 bases unmatched. The V gene's germline CDR1 is SGHVS and CDR2 FQNEAQ.

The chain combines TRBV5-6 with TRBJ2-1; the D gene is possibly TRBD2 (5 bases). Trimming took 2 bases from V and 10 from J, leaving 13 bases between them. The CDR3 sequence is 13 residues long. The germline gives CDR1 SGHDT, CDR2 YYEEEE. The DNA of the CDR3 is TGTGCCAGCAGCTTCCCCGCGGGTACCGAGCAGTTCTTC. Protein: CASSFPAGTEQFF. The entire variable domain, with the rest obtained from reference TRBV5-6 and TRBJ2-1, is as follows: DAGVTQSPTHLIKTRGQQVTLRCSPKSGHDTVSWYQQALGQGPQFIFQYYEEEERQRGNFPDRFSGHQFPNYSSELNVNALLLGDSALYLCASSFPAGTEQFFGPGTRLTVL.

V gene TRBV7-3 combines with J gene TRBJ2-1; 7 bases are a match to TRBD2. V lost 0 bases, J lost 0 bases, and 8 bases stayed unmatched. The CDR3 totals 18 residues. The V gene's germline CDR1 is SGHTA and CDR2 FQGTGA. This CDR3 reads CASSLTPGSGHSYNEQFF. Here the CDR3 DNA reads TGTGCCAGCAGCTTAACCCCAGGTAGCGGGCACTCCTACAATGAGCAGTTCTTC.

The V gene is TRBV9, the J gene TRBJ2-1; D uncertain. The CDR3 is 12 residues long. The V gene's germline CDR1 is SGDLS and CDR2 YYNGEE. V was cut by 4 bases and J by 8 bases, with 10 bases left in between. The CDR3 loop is CASSPQWDEQFF. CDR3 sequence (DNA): TGTGCCAGCAGCCCCCAGTGGGATGAGCAGTTCTTC.

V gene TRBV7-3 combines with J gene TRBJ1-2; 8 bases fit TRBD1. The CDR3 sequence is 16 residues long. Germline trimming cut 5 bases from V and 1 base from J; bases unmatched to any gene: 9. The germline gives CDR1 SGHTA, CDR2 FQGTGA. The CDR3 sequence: CASSRKTGAHNYGYTF. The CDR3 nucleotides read TGTGCCAGCAGCAGGAAGACAGGGGCGCATAACTATGGCTACACCTTC.

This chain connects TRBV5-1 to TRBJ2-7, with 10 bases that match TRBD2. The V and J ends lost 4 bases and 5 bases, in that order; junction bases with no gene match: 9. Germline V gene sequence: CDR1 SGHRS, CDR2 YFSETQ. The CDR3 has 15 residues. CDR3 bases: TGCGCCAGCAGCGACCCGGGACTAGCGTCCGACGAGCAGTACTTC. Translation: CASSDPGLASDEQYF.